A selection of T cell receptor beta chains follows, all from one sample in a study of cytotoxic CD8 clonotypes in ibrutinib-treated CLL. Profiled with immunoSEQ multiplex PCR; TCRdb holds only in-frame clones, not every one. In the table there are 35,000 to 55,000 clones, less than 70% of which are singletons. The sample consisted of PBMCs, taken after 12 months of ibrutinib treatment. The receptors come from a human donor with chronic lymphocytic leukemia. Each CDR3 is given with its conserved first and last residue. D genes are given only for firm matches. Clone size appears in some rows only: once, few, many, or a class for an expanded clone.

TRBV7-8	TRBJ1-1	TRBD1	NA	CASSFPLQGATEAFF	TGTGCCAGCAGCTTCCCATTACAGGGGGCAACTGAAGCTTTCTTT
TRBV7-2	TRBJ2-1	NA	NA	CASSPGWGYNEQFF	TGTGCCAGCAGCCCTGGGTGGGGGTACAATGAGCAGTTCTTC
TRBV5-1	TRBJ1-3	NA	few	CASSLRGAPSSGNTIYF	TGCGCCAGCAGCCTGAGGGGGGCCCCTAGCTCTGGAAACACCATATATTTT
TRBV6-4	TRBJ1-4	NA	NA	CASSDHSPTNEKLFF	TGTGCCAGCAGTGATCATTCCCCAACTAATGAAAAACTGTTTTTT
TRBV7-6	TRBJ2-7	NA	NA	CASSLVSGGIGASIEQYF	TGTGCCAGCAGCTTAGTTTCGGGTGGAATCGGGGCGTCGATCGAGCAGTACTTC
TRBV7-2	TRBJ2-3	NA	NA	CASSGVDYTQYF	TGTGCCAGCAGCGGGGTTGATTATACGCAGTATTTT
TRBV7-9	TRBJ1-1	NA	NA	CASSLEGGWDTEAFF	TGTGCCAGCAGCTTAGAGGGGGGCTGGGACACTGAAGCTTTCTTT
TRBV7-9	TRBJ2-7	TRBD2	few	CASSPLALVEQYF	TGTGCCAGCAGCCCACTAGCGCTCGTCGAGCAGTACTTC
TRBV7-8	TRBJ1-2	NA	few	CASSLSGVEYGYTF	TGTGCCAGCAGCTTATCAGGGGTAGAGTATGGCTACACCTTC
TRBV13	TRBJ1-3	TRBD1	few	CASSTTGVGNTIYF	TGTGCCAGCAGCACGACAGGGGTAGGAAACACCATATATTTT